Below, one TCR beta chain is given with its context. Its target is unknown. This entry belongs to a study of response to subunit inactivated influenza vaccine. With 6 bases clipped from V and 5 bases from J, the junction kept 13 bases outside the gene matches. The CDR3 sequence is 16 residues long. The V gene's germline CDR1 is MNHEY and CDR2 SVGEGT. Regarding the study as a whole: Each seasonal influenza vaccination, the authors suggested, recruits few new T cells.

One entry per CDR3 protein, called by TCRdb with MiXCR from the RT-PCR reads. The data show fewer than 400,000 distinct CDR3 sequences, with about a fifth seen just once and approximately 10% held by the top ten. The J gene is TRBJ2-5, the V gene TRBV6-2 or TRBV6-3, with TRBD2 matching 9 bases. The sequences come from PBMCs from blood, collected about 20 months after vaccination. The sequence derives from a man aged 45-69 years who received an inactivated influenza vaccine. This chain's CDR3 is CASSYASGNLRETQYF. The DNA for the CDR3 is TGTGCCAGCAGCTACGCTAGCGGGAATTTACGGGAGACCCAGTACTTC.